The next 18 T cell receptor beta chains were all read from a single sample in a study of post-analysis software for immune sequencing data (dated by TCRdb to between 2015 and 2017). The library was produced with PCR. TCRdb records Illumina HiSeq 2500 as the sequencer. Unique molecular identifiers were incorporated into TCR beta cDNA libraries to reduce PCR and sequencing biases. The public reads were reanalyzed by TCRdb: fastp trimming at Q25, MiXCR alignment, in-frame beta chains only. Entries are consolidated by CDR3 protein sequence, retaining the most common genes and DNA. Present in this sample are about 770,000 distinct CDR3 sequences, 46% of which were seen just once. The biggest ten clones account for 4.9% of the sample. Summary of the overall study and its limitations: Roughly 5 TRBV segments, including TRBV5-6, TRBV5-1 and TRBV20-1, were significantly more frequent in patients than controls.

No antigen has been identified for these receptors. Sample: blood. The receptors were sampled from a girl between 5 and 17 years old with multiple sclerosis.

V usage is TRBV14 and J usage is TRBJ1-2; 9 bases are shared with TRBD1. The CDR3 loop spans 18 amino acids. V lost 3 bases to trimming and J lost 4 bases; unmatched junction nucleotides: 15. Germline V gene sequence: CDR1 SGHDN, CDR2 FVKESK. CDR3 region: CASSQDGQGRWSTYGYTF. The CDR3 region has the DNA TGTGCCAGCAGCCAGGACGGACAGGGGCGTTGGTCAACCTATGGCTACACCTTC. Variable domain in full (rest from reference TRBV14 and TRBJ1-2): EAGVTQFPSHSVIEKGQTVTLRCDPISGHDNLYWYRRVMGKEIKFLLHFVKESKQDESGMPNNRFLAERTGGTYSTLKVQPAELEDSGVYFCASSQDGQGRWSTYGYTFGSGTRLTVV.

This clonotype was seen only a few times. CDR3 coding DNA: TGTGCCAGCAGTGAGCGGGACAGGCGCTACGAGCAGTACTTC. It codes for CASSERDRRYEQYF. V usage is TRBV6-1 and J usage is TRBJ2-7, with 8 bases identical to TRBD1. CDR3 length: 14 amino acids. J gave up 3 bases and V 3 bases, and 4 bases lay outside the gene matches. Germline-derived CDR1 and CDR2 are MNHNS and SASEGT.

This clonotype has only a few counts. The CDR3 protein is CASSYSSTDTQYF. Written as DNA, the CDR3 is TGTGCCAGCAGTTACTCTAGCACAGATACGCAGTATTTT. This rearrangement joins TRBV27 to TRBJ2-3; D ambiguous. V gave up 4 bases and J gave up 0 bases, with 5 bases separating them. Germline CDR1 MNHEY, CDR2 SMNVEV (reference sequence). The CDR3 runs 13 residues.

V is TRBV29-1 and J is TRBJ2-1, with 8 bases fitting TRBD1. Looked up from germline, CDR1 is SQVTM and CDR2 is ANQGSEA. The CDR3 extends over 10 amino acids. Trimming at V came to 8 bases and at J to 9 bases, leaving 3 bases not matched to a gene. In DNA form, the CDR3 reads TGCAGCCATGACAGGGGTGAGCAGTTCTTC. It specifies CSHDRGEQFF.

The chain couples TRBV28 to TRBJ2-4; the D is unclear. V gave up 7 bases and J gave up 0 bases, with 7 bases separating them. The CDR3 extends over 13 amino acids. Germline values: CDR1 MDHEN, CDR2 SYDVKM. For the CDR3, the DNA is TGTGCCAGCAAAGACCTAGCCAAAAACATTCAGTACTTC. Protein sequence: CASKDLAKNIQYF.

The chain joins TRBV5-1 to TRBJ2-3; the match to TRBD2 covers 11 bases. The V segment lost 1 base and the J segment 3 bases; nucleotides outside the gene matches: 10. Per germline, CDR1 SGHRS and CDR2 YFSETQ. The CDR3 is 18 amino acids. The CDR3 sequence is CASSLSPTSGRLTDTQYF. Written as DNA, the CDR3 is TGCGCCAGCAGCTTGTCCCCTACTAGCGGGAGATTGACAGATACGCAGTATTTT.

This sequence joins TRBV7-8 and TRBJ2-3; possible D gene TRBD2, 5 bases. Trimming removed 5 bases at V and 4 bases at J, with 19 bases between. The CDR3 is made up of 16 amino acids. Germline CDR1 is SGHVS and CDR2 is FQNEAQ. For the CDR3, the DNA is TGTGCCAGCAGCCCCCCGGTTTACGGGGAAGCAGATACGCAGTATTTT. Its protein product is CASSPPVYGEADTQYF.

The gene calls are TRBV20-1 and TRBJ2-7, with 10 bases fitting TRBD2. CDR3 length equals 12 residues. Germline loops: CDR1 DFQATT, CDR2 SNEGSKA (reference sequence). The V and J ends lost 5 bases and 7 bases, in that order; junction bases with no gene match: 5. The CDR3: CSALKGLAEQYF. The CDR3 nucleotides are TGCAGTGCTCTGAAGGGACTAGCGGAGCAGTACTTC.

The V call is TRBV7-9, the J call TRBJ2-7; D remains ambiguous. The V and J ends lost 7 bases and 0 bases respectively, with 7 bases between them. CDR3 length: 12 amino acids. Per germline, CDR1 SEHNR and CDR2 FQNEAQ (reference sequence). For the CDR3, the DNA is TGTGCCAGCACCCACGACTCCTACGAGCAGTACTTC. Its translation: CASTHDSYEQYF.

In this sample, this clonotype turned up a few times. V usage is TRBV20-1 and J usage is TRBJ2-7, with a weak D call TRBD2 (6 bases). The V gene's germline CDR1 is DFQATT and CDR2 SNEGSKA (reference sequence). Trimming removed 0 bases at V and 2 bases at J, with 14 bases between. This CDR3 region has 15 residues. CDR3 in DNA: TGCAGTGCTAGAGATTCCGGGACTCAAACCTACGAGCAGTACTTC. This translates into CSARDSGTQTYEQYF.

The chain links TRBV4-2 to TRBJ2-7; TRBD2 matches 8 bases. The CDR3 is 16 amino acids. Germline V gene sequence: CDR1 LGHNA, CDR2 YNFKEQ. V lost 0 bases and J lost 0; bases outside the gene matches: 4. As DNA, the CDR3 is TGTGCCAGCAGCCAAGATCGGCTAGCGGGCTCCTACGAGCAGTACTTC. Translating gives CASSQDRLAGSYEQYF.

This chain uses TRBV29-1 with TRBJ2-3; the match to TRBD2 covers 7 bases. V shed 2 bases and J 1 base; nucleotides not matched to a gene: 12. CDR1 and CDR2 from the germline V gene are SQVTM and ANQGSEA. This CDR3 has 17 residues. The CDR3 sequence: CSVENWRGTSGTDTQYF. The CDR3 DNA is TGCAGCGTTGAAAACTGGAGGGGCACTAGCGGCACAGATACGCAGTATTTT.

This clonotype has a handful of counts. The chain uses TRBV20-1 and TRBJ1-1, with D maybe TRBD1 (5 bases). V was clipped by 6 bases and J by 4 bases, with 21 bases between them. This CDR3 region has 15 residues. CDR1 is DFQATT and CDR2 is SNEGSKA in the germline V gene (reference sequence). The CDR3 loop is CSAPSPGTGSTEAFF. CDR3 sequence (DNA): TGCAGTGCCCCATCCCCGGGTACAGGTTCCACTGAAGCTTTCTTT.

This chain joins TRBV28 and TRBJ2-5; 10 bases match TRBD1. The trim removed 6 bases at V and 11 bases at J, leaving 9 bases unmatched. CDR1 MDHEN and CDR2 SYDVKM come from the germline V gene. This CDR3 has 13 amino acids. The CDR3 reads CASREDRGREQYF. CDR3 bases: TGTGCCAGCAGGGAGGACAGGGGGAGGGAGCAGTACTTC.

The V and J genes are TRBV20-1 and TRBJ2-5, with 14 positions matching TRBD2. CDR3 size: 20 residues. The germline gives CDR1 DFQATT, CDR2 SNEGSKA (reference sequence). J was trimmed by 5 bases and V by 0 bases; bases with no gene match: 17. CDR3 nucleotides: TGCAGTGCTAGAGAACCGGGACTAGCGGGAGTCGAAGTTATGGAGGAGACCCAGTACTTC. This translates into CSAREPGLAGVEVMEETQYF.

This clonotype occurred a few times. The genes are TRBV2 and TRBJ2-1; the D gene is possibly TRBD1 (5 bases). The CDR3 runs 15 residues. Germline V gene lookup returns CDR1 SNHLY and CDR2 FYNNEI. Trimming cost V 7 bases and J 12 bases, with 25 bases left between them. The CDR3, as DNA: TGTGCCAGCAATTTGGGCAGGGAAACAACGTCTGGGCAGTTCTTC. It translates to CASNLGRETTSGQFF.

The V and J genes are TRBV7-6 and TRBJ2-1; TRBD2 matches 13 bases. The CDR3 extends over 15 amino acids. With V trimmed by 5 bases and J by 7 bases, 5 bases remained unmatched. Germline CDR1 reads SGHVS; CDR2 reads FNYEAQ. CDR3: CASSPGTSGMNEQFF. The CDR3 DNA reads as TGTGCCAGCAGCCCCGGGACTAGCGGGATGAATGAGCAGTTCTTC.

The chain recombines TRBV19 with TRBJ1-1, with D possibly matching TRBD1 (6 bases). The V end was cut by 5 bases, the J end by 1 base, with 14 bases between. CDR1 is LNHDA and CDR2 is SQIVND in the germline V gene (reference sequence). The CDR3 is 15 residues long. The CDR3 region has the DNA TGTGCCAGTAGTCCGAGGGGGACCGAGAACACTGAAGCTTTCTTT. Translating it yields CASSPRGTENTEAFF.